This record looks at one TCR beta chain sequence and its context. This record belongs to a study of early T cells in non-severe SARS-CoV-2 infection. The CDR3 runs 14 residues. V was trimmed by 5 bases and J by 0 bases, leaving 9 bases between them. Individually, cDNA molecules had unique molecular identifiers attached to them. Using its own MiXCR run on the 5' RACE reads, TCRdb lists one record per CDR3 protein. The sample holds about 58,000 distinct CDR3 sequences; approximately 12% are singletons and the top ten take 1% to 1.5%. The sample was whole blood, taken at baseline. The chain is built from TRBV12-3 or TRBV12-4 and TRBJ2-3; no clear D. The clonotype originates from an adult who was a healthcare worker with PCR-confirmed SARS-CoV-2 infection or an uninfected control (not recorded which). The donor label of this sample is uncertain. CDR3 sequence: CASSPGPSTDTQYF. The CDR3 DNA reads as TGTGCCAGCAGTCCGGGCCCTAGCACAGATACGCAGTATTTT.